This T cell receptor beta chain appears in the sequencing data of a study of CD8 T cells in ankylosing spondylitis. General study points: In ankylosing spondylitis patients, matched synovial fluid reportedly showed significant enrichment of disease-linked clones. Seemingly characteristic of ankylosing spondylitis blood was a TCR beta motif consisting of roughly 8 highly homologous variants.

The CDR3 has 12 residues. The ends were cut back, 6 bases at V and 4 bases at J, with 9 bases in the middle. The TCR beta libraries were generated through quantitative 5'-RACE incorporating molecular barcodes. TCRdb re-called the 5' RACE reads through MiXCR, storing one row per CDR3 protein. The sample yields around 180,000 distinct CDR3 sequences, over 10% seen once. This clonotype was picked up a small number of times. As yet, its antigen is unknown. The sequencing sample was made of blood, either unsorted or a sorted T cell fraction (not recorded which). The V gene is TRBV12-3 or TRBV12-4, the J gene TRBJ2-5; D ambiguous. The TCR originated in a female donor with ankylosing spondylitis or in good health (not recorded which). The CDR3 DNA is TGTGCCAGCAGATTGGTGGGAGAGACCCAGTACTTC. Protein product: CASRLVGETQYF.